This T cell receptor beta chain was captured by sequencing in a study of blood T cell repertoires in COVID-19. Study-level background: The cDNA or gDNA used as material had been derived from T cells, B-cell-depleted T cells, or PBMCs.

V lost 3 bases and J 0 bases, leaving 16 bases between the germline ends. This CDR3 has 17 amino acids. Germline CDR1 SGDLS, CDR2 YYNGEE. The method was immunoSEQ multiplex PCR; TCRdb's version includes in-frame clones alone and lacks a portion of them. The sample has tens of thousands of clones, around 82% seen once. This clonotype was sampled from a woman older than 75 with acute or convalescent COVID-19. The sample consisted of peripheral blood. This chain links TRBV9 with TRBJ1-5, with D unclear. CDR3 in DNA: TGTGCCAGCAGCGCGGGTCCGAACGCCTATAGCAATCAGCCCCAGCATTTT. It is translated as CASSAGPNAYSNQPQHF.